These T cell receptor beta chains were read from a single sample in a study of T-cell reconstitution after alpha-beta-depleted transplantation in children. TCRdb fed the PCR reads into MiXCR, producing one record per CDR3 protein. Seen here are roughly 790,000 distinct CDR3 sequences, around 17% observed once, and the top ten hold roughly 5%. The sequencing here drew on PBMCs, mostly from graft donor cells, taken 360 days after TCRalphabeta/CD19-depleted stem cell transplant. These receptors all stem from a male patient younger than 18 who had a stem cell transplant for acute lymphoblastic leukemia, so the T cells may come from the graft donor. Both conserved end residues are part of each CDR3. D genes are given only for firm matches. Some rows have no size entry. The others give once, few or many, or a class for an expanded clone.

clone_size,j_call,v_call,d_call,cdr3_aa,cdr3_nt
few,TRBJ2-3,TRBV14,NA,CASSQDLTGTDTQYF,TGTGCCAGCAGCCAAGACCTGACGGGCACAGATACGCAGTATTTT
NA,TRBJ1-5,TRBV5-1,NA,CASSFDRLNQPQHF,TGCGCCAGCAGCTTTGACAGGCTCAATCAGCCCCAGCATTTT
NA,TRBJ2-7,TRBV29-1,TRBD2,CSAASGSDYEQYF,TGCAGCGCCGCCAGCGGGAGTGACTACGAGCAGTACTTC
few,TRBJ2-3,TRBV4-1,NA,CASSQVLTGADTQYF,TGCGCCAGCAGCCAAGTTCTTACTGGAGCAGATACGCAGTATTTT
few,TRBJ1-2,TRBV20-1,NA,CSGATAMGYYGYTF,TGCAGTGGCGCGACAGCCATGGGGTACTATGGCTACACCTTC
few,TRBJ2-3,TRBV24-1,TRBD2,CATSDFLLAIPGDTQYF,TGTGCCACCAGTGATTTTCTACTAGCGATACCAGGGGATACGCAGTATTTT
NA,TRBJ2-1,TRBV20-1,TRBD2,CSAGGLGAGGNNEQFF,TGCAGTGCTGGGGGGCTCGGAGCGGGAGGGAACAATGAGCAGTTCTTC
few,TRBJ2-3,TRBV10-3,TRBD2,CAIRSGARGDSTDTQYF,TGTGCCATCCGTAGCGGGGCCCGTGGGGATAGCACAGATACGCAGTATTTT
many,TRBJ2-3,TRBV7-8,NA,CASSLDSGLVTDTQYF,TGTGCCAGCAGCTTAGATTCCGGGCTAGTCACAGATACGCAGTATTTT
NA,TRBJ1-4,TRBV12-2,NA,CASRLCLPTNEKLFF,TGTGCAAGTCGCTTATGCCTCCCAACTAATGAAAAACTGTTTTTT
many,TRBJ1-1,TRBV5-1,NA,CASSLRGVTEAFF,TGCGCCAGCAGCTTGCGAGGGGTCACTGAAGCTTTCTTT
few,TRBJ1-1,TRBV20-1,NA,CSATDHMNTEAFF,TGCAGTGCTACAGACCATATGAACACTGAAGCTTTCTTT
few,TRBJ2-1,TRBV15,NA,CATSRGIGGNEQFF,TGTGCCACCAGCAGGGGAATAGGGGGGAATGAGCAGTTCTTC
NA,TRBJ2-5,TRBV11-1,TRBD2,CASSPPSGEETQYF,TGTGCCAGCAGCCCACCCAGCGGGGAAGAGACCCAGTACTTC
few,TRBJ1-4,TRBV12-3/TRBV12-4,NA,CASSASRATNEKLFF,TGTGCCAGCAGCGCCAGTAGGGCAACTAATGAAAAACTGTTTTTT
NA,TRBJ2-5,TRBV15,NA,CATRGPLATIHQETQYF,TGTGCCACCAGAGGGCCCCTAGCGACCATCCACCAAGAGACCCAGTACTTC
few,TRBJ2-7,TRBV29-1,NA,CSVEGRVSGNEQYF,TGCAGCGTTGAAGGGCGGGTGTCTGGGAACGAGCAGTACTTC
once,TRBJ2-7,TRBV5-1,TRBD2,CASSLARTSGSGNEQYF,TGCGCCAGCAGCTTGGCCCGGACTAGCGGGAGTGGCAACGAGCAGTACTTC
few,TRBJ2-3,TRBV5-6,TRBD2,CASSLLLAVKITDTQYF,TGTGCCAGCAGCTTGTTGCTAGCGGTAAAGATCACAGATACGCAGTATTTT
NA,TRBJ2-1,TRBV7-9,TRBD2,CASSFTGLANEQFF,TGTGCCAGCAGCTTCACGGGACTAGCAAACGAGCAGTTCTTC
NA,TRBJ2-1,TRBV25-1,TRBD1,CASSSGTGEVNEQFF,TGTGCCAGCAGCTCCGGGACAGGGGAGGTGAATGAGCAGTTCTTC
few,TRBJ2-3,TRBV4-1,NA,CASSQLVWSSTDTQYF,TGCGCCAGCAGCCAACTCGTTTGGTCTAGCACAGATACGCAGTATTTT
NA,TRBJ1-5,TRBV12-2,NA,CASRLEIEGGGGNQPQHF,TGTGCAAGTCGCTTAGAGATTGAGGGGGGGGGCGGGAATCAGCCCCAGCATTTT
few,TRBJ2-3,TRBV14,NA,CASSHVQWFDTQYF,TGTGCCAGCAGCCACGTACAATGGTTCGATACGCAGTATTTT
few,TRBJ2-1,TRBV15,NA,CATSRAYEQFF,TGTGCCACCAGCAGAGCGTATGAGCAGTTCTTC
few,TRBJ1-5,TRBV2,TRBD1,CASKLRTGLYQPQHF,TGTGCCAGCAAGCTAAGGACAGGGCTTTATCAGCCCCAGCATTTT
NA,TRBJ2-7,TRBV7-9,TRBD2,CASSFGLAGGCYEQYF,TGTGCCAGCAGCTTTGGACTAGCGGGGGGTTGCTACGAGCAGTACTTC
many,TRBJ2-5,TRBV12-3/TRBV12-4,TRBD2,CASSLSTSGLKTQYF,TGTGCCAGCAGTCTGTCGACTAGCGGGTTAAAGACCCAGTACTTC
few,TRBJ2-5,TRBV29-1,NA,CSVARSQETQYF,TGCAGCGTTGCTCGCAGCCAAGAGACCCAGTACTTC
many,TRBJ2-3,TRBV7-6,TRBD1,CASSFGQGADTQYF,TGTGCCAGCAGCTTTGGACAGGGAGCAGATACGCAGTATTTT
NA,TRBJ1-1,TRBV3-1,TRBD1,CASSQGGGEAFF,TGTGCCAGCTCCCAGGGGGGGGGAGAAGCTTTCTTT
few,TRBJ2-3,TRBV6-6,TRBD2,CASQLAGADTQYF,TGTGCCTCCCAACTAGCGGGAGCAGATACGCAGTATTTT
NA,TRBJ2-1,TRBV5-1,TRBD2,CASSSPPAGAHNEQFF,TGCGCCAGCAGCTCCCCCCCAGCGGGGGCCCACAATGAGCAGTTCTTC
NA,TRBJ1-6,TRBV7-3,NA,CASSLLRRGNSPLHF,TGTGCCAGCAGCTTATTACGCAGGGGAAATTCACCCCTCCACTTT
many,TRBJ2-3,TRBV15,NA,CATSRDRGEDTQYF,TGTGCCACCAGCAGAGATCGGGGTGAAGATACGCAGTATTTT
few,TRBJ2-7,TRBV18,NA,CASSPKDEQYF,TGTGCCAGCTCGCCCAAGGACGAGCAGTACTTC
few,TRBJ2-1,TRBV19,TRBD1,CASRNPGQLNYNEQFF,TGTGCCAGTAGGAATCCGGGACAGCTAAATTACAATGAGCAGTTCTTC
many,TRBJ2-3,TRBV3-1,NA,CASSQDNYGVTDTQYF,TGTGCCAGCAGCCAAGATAACTACGGGGTCACAGATACGCAGTATTTT
many,TRBJ2-1,TRBV7-3,TRBD2,CASSSLGLAGGEQFF,TGTGCCAGCAGCTCTTTAGGACTAGCGGGAGGTGAGCAGTTCTTC
few,TRBJ2-1,TRBV5-1,NA,CASSIHWYNEQFF,TGCGCCAGCAGCATACACTGGTACAATGAGCAGTTCTTC
many,TRBJ1-6,TRBV27,NA,CASSPLGPNSPLHF,TGTGCCAGCAGTCCCCTTGGCCCGAATTCACCCCTCCACTTT
few,TRBJ2-1,TRBV7-2,TRBD2,CASRPSGSFYNEQFF,TGTGCCAGCAGACCTAGCGGGAGTTTCTACAATGAGCAGTTCTTC
once,TRBJ2-3,TRBV5-1,TRBD2,CASSSAGAGGTQYF,TGCGCCAGCAGCTCGGCGGGGGCGGGAGGTACGCAGTATTTT
NA,TRBJ2-1,TRBV7-3,TRBD2,CASSPTGLAGGRNEQFF,TGTGCCAGCAGCCCAACGGGACTAGCGGGAGGGCGCAATGAGCAGTTCTTC
NA,TRBJ1-4,TRBV27,NA,CASSFMDSNEKLFF,TGTGCCAGCAGTTTCATGGACAGTAATGAAAAACTGTTTTTT
NA,TRBJ2-7,TRBV28,TRBD1,CASSPSGVAGGNEQYF,TGTGCCAGCAGCCCATCAGGGGTGGCAGGGGGCAACGAGCAGTACTTC
NA,TRBJ2-7,TRBV19,TRBD1,CASHAGTGSYEQYF,TGTGCCAGTCACGCCGGGACAGGGAGTTACGAGCAGTACTTC
NA,TRBJ2-7,TRBV5-1,TRBD2,CASSSSAGGTYEQYF,TGCGCCAGCAGCTCGTCGGCGGGAGGGACCTACGAGCAGTACTTC
NA,TRBJ2-3,TRBV4-1,NA,CASSQDPLSSSRGDTQYF,TGCGCCAGCAGCCAAGACCCACTCTCTAGCAGTAGAGGGGATACGCAGTATTTT
NA,TRBJ2-5,TRBV11-1,NA,CASSRAFPFGETQYF,TGTGCCAGCAGCCGGGCCTTTCCGTTCGGAGAGACCCAGTACTTC
few,TRBJ2-7,TRBV3-1,TRBD2,CASSQPSGASYEQYF,TGTGCCAGCAGCCAGCCTAGCGGGGCTTCCTACGAGCAGTACTTC
NA,TRBJ1-5,TRBV2,NA,CASSLDSHQPQHF,TGTGCCAGCAGTCTGGACAGCCATCAGCCCCAGCATTTT
NA,TRBJ1-1,TRBV10-3,NA,CAISEGAGYTEAFF,TGTGCCATCAGTGAGGGGGCTGGGTACACTGAAGCTTTCTTT
once,TRBJ1-3,TRBV12-3/TRBV12-4,TRBD1,CASSLIGQDSGNTIYF,TGTGCCAGCAGTTTAATAGGACAGGACTCTGGAAACACCATATATTTT
NA,TRBJ1-1,TRBV20-1,NA,CSAGTVQGGLEAFF,TGCAGTGCGGGCACCGTACAGGGAGGTCTTGAAGCTTTCTTT
NA,TRBJ2-7,TRBV7-3,TRBD2,CASSLRPSLAGGSEQYF,TGTGCCAGCAGCTTAAGACCCTCGCTTGCGGGGGGGAGCGAGCAGTACTTC
NA,TRBJ2-1,TRBV14,NA,CASSQTPRRGSYNEQFF,TGTGCCAGCAGCCAAACCCCTAGGAGGGGGAGTTACAATGAGCAGTTCTTC